The 30 T cell receptor beta chains in this list originate from one sample, sequenced in a study of OX40 agonist ivuxolimab in advanced cancers. Sequencing was performed with immunoSEQ multiplex PCR; in TCRdb, only in-frame clones are kept and a portion is missing. The sample lists roughly 60,000 clones, roughly 88% occurring once. This specimen was CD4+ or CD8+ T cells sorted from blood, taken in a trial of the OX40 agonist ivuxolimab. The receptors come from an adult with an advanced solid tumor such as melanoma, head and neck, liver or kidney cancer.

The rearrangement joins TRBV11-3 to TRBJ2-5, with D perhaps given as TRBD1 or TRBD2 (5 bases each). The germline CDR1 and CDR2 sequences are SGHNT and YENEEA. The CDR3 is 13 amino acids. Deletions cut 4 bases from V and 4 bases from J, with 10 bases between. CDR3 region: CASSSQGRETQYF. CDR3 nucleotides: TGTGCCAGCAGCTCGCAGGGACGAGAGACCCAGTACTTC.

This chain links TRBV29-1 with TRBJ2-7, with D unclear. The CDR3 covers 12 residues. Germline values: CDR1 SQVTM, CDR2 ANQGSEA. The V gene lost 4 bases and the J gene lost 2 bases, with 9 bases spanning the gap. The DNA of the CDR3 is TGCAGCGTTGTGGCCACCGCCTACGAGCAGTACTTC. As protein: CSVVATAYEQYF.

This clone was counted once. V is TRBV7-2 and J is TRBJ1-2; TRBD1 aligns across 11 bases. V was pared by 5 bases and J by 3 bases, with 8 bases of the junction left unmatched. CDR3 length equals 16 residues. Germline V gene sequence: CDR1 SGHTA, CDR2 FQGNSA. As DNA, the CDR3 is TGTGCCAGCAGCCGCGGGACAGGGGGAGGTGACTATGGCTACACCTTC. As protein: CASSRGTGGGDYGYTF.

The rearrangement uses TRBV30 and TRBJ2-1, with D perhaps TRBD1 (6 bases). The CDR3 length is 15 residues. The germline CDR1 and CDR2 sequences are GTSNPN and SVGIG (reference sequence). The ends were cut back, 7 bases at V and 0 bases at J, with 16 bases in the middle. CDR3 protein: CASTLLDSSYNEQFF. CDR3 DNA sequence: TGTGCCTCGACTCTTTTGGACAGCTCCTACAATGAGCAGTTCTTC.

V gene TRBV11-3 combines with J gene TRBJ2-1, with 8 bases fitting TRBD2. V gave up 0 bases and J gave up 6 bases; unmatched junction bases: 13. The CDR3 extends over 18 amino acids. Germline assignment: CDR1 SGHNT and CDR2 YENEEA. CDR3 region: CASSLDQGGTRGSNEQFF. CDR3 DNA: TGTGCCAGCAGCTTAGATCAAGGCGGGACTAGGGGGTCCAATGAGCAGTTCTTC.

The chain has TRBV18 and TRBJ1-1; D unresolved. V shed 5 bases and J shed 4 bases, with 11 bases lying between them. Germline V gene sequence: CDR1 KGHSH, CDR2 LQKENI. The CDR3 covers 13 residues. In nucleotides, the CDR3 is TGTGCCAGCTCAATGGACCAGTCCACTGAAGCTTTCTTT. This translates into CASSMDQSTEAFF.

The gene calls are TRBV28 and TRBJ2-3, with TRBD1 matching over 10 bases. The CDR3 length is 15 residues. V gave up 8 bases and J gave up 5 bases; unmatched junction bases: 10. Germline V gene data show CDR1 as MDHEN and CDR2 as SYDVKM. The CDR3 loop is CASPRTGGVVDTQYF. In nucleotides, the CDR3 is TGTGCCAGCCCTAGGACAGGGGGAGTAGTAGATACGCAGTATTTT.

This chain uses TRBV6-6 with TRBJ2-7, with 7 bases that match TRBD1. This CDR3 contains 13 residues. CDR1 MNHNY and CDR2 SVGAGI come from the germline V gene (reference sequence). J was trimmed by 1 base and V by 6 bases; bases with no gene match: 3. This CDR3 is CASRPTGSYEQYF. The CDR3 region has the DNA TGTGCCAGCAGACCGACAGGGTCCTACGAGCAGTACTTC.

The chain links TRBV28 to TRBJ2-7; tentative D call: TRBD1 (6 bases). With 7 bases removed from V and 4 bases from J, the gap between germline ends came to 14 bases. CDR1 MDHEN and CDR2 SYDVKM come from the germline V gene. CDR3 length equals 13 residues. CDR3 in amino acids: CASIVQGGYEQYF. The CDR3, as DNA: TGTGCCAGCATCGTCCAAGGGGGATACGAGCAGTACTTC.

The V and J genes are TRBV6-1 and TRBJ2-7, with D possibly being TRBD1 or TRBD2 (5 bases each). Germline lookup yields CDR1 MNHNS and CDR2 SASEGT. The CDR3 runs to 15 residues. V lost 1 base to trimming and J lost 0 bases, with 10 bases between them. The CDR3 reads CASSEERGSSYEQYF. DNA of the CDR3: TGTGCCAGCAGTGAAGAGAGGGGAAGCTCCTACGAGCAGTACTTC.

The rearrangement joins TRBV2 to TRBJ2-5; 11 bases line up with TRBD2. Germline values: CDR1 SNHLY, CDR2 FYNNEI. There are 16 residues in the CDR3. The V gene end was trimmed by 5 bases and the J gene end by 5 bases; junction bases not matched to a gene: 10. In nucleotides, the CDR3 is TGTGCCAGCAGTTCAAGACTAGCGGGGCTTCGGGAGACCCAGTACTTC. Translated, it gives CASSSRLAGLRETQYF. Combining the CDR3 with reference TRBV2 and TRBJ2-5 gives the whole variable domain EPEVTQTPSHQVTQMGQEVILRCVPISNHLYFYWYRQILGQKVEFLVSFYNNEISEKSEIFDDQFSVERPDGSNFTLKIRSTKLEDSAMYFCASSSRLAGLRETQYFGPGTRLLVL.

The J gene is TRBJ1-5, the V gene TRBV28, with a possible D match to TRBD1 (5 bases). CDR1 is MDHEN and CDR2 is SYDVKM in the germline V gene. This CDR3 is 16 amino acids long. V lost 3 bases, J lost 2 bases, and 14 bases lay in between. CDR3 DNA: TGTGCCAGCAGTTTTCACCAGTTAGGGGGCAATCAGCCCCAGCATTTT. This codes for CASSFHQLGGNQPQHF.

The chain recombines TRBV7-3 with TRBJ2-7; the D gene is possibly TRBD2 (5 bases). Germline V CDR1 and CDR2: SGHTA, FQGTGA. This CDR3 region has 13 residues. V dropped 5 bases and J dropped 6 bases, with 14 bases sitting between them. CDR3 region: CASSQDSGGEQYF. CDR3 nucleotide sequence: TGTGCCAGCAGCCAGGATTCCGGAGGCGAGCAGTACTTC. Full variable domain (outside the CDR3, taken from reference TRBV7-3 and TRBJ2-7): GAGVSQTPSNKVTEKGKYVELRCDPISGHTALYWYRQSLGQGPEFLIYFQGTGAADDSGLPNDRFFAVRPEGSVSTLKIQRTERGDSAVYLCASSQDSGGEQYFGPGTRLTVT.

The genes are TRBV28 and TRBJ2-2, with unresolved D. Deletions cut 5 bases from V and 4 bases from J, with 14 bases between. CDR1 is MDHEN, CDR2 SYDVKM, per germline. The CDR3 contains 15 residues. The CDR3 loop reads CASSHPGDLTGELFF. Written as DNA, the CDR3 is TGTGCCAGCAGTCACCCTGGGGATCTCACCGGGGAGCTGTTTTTT.

The chain is built from TRBV7-2 and TRBJ2-5; D remains unclear. The J call is doubtful: the DNA matches TRBJ2-7 better. The CDR3 sequence is 13 residues long. The germline CDR1 and CDR2 sequences are SGHTA and FQGNSA. For the CDR3, the DNA is TGTGCCAGCAGCTTAGATGGTGGGCGCGAGCAGTACTTC. Translated, it gives CASSLDGGREQYF.

As DNA, the CDR3 is TGTGCCAGCAGCGTAGGGACGAATGAGCAGTTCTTC. Amino acid sequence: CASSVGTNEQFF. The V and J genes are TRBV9 and TRBJ2-1, with no clear D. This CDR3 spans 12 amino acids. V was trimmed by 0 bases and J by 7 bases, leaving 5 bases between them. Germline loops: CDR1 SGDLS, CDR2 YYNGEE.

Turning to this clone: The sample contains more than one DNA sequence encoding this CDR3. The rearrangement uses TRBV7-8 and TRBJ1-3; D might be TRBD1 (5 bases). The CDR3 covers 13 residues. The V end lost 4 bases, the J end lost 4 bases, and 8 bases lay between the germline ends. Germline V gene data show CDR1 as SGHVS and CDR2 as FQNEAQ. Here the CDR3 reads CASSSGQGNTIYF. The CDR3 region has the DNA TGTGCCAGCAGCTCGGGGCAGGGAAACACCATATATTTT. The variable domain in full, with the rest retrieved from reference TRBV7-8 and TRBJ1-3, is GAGVSQSPRYKVAKRGQDVALRCDPISGHVSLFWYQQALGQGPEFLTYFQNEAQLDKSGLPSDRFFAERPEGSVSTLKIQRTQQEDSAVYLCASSSGQGNTIYFGEGSWLTVV.

The chain carries TRBV6-9 and TRBJ2-5, with D hard to call. From germline, CDR1 is MNHGY and CDR2 SVAAGI. V dropped 4 bases and J dropped 6 bases, with 18 bases sitting between them. CDR3 size: 15 residues. This chain's CDR3 is CASSSPAGSRKTQYF. CDR3 bases: TGTGCCAGCAGTTCCCCAGCCGGGTCTCGAAAGACCCAGTACTTC.

Here the CDR3 DNA reads TGTGCCAGCAGCCGGGAACAAAACACTGAAGCTTTCTTT. It specifies CASSREQNTEAFF. The chain is built from TRBV5-6 and TRBJ1-1; D ambiguous. Trimming cost V 4 bases and J 2 bases, with 9 bases left between them. The CDR3 spans 13 residues. Germline CDR1 is SGHDT and CDR2 is YYEEEE.

This chain links TRBV30 with TRBJ1-2; 9 bases map to TRBD1. Germline V gives CDR1 GTSNPN, CDR2 SVGIG (reference sequence). The CDR3 loop spans 16 amino acids. The V and J ends lost 4 bases and 0 bases, in that order; junction bases with no gene match: 9. The CDR3 coding sequence is TGTGCCTGGACCGTACAGGGGGCCTCAGCTAACTATGGCTACACCTTC. It is translated as CAWTVQGASANYGYTF.

The chain recombines TRBV6-5 with TRBJ2-1; D is unresolved. CDR1 and CDR2 from the germline V gene are MNHEY and SVGAGI. V lost 8 bases and J lost 0, with 8 bases in between. The CDR3 is 13 residues long. This chain's CDR3 is CASRASSYNEQFF. CDR3 nucleotide sequence: TGTGCCAGCCGGGCCAGCTCCTACAATGAGCAGTTCTTC.

In DNA form, the CDR3 reads TGTGCCAGCAGTCGAGCCGCCGGGACAGGGTATTACGAGCAGTACTTC. It translates to CASSRAAGTGYYEQYF. The gene calls are TRBV13 and TRBJ2-7; TRBD1 agrees at 9 bases. Germline V gene sequence: CDR1 PRHDT, CDR2 FYEKMQ (reference sequence). V was pared by 6 bases and J by 4 bases, with 13 bases of the junction left unmatched. CDR3 length: 16 residues.

V gene TRBV7-2 combines with J gene TRBJ2-7, with 7 bases matching TRBD2. Germline V gene data show CDR1 as SGHTA and CDR2 as FQGNSA. There are 14 residues in the CDR3. The V and J ends lost 2 bases and 2 bases, in that order; junction bases with no gene match: 3. The CDR3 reads CASSLMGGTYEQYF. In nucleotides, the CDR3 is TGTGCCAGCAGCTTAATGGGGGGGACCTACGAGCAGTACTTC.

This rearrangement joins TRBV30 to TRBJ1-1; 7 bases agree with TRBD1. Germline V gene lookup returns CDR1 GTSNPN and CDR2 SVGIG (reference sequence). V shed 5 bases, J shed 0 bases, and the junction held 0 bases outside the gene matches. The CDR3 covers 12 residues. In DNA form, the CDR3 reads TGTGCCTGGGGACAGGTGAACACTGAAGCTTTCTTT. Amino acid sequence: CAWGQVNTEAFF.

The chain recombines TRBV6-5 with TRBJ2-4; TRBD1 agrees at 8 bases. The CDR3 is 15 amino acids. Germline V lookup: CDR1 MNHEY, CDR2 SVGAGI. The J segment lost 0 bases and the V segment lost 4 bases, leaving 2 bases of the junction unmatched. The CDR3 DNA follows: TGTGCCAGCAGTTCACAGGGGGTAGCCAAAAACATTCAGTACTTC. This sequence encodes CASSSQGVAKNIQYF.

This clone is a singleton in its sample. The chain uses TRBV5-1 and TRBJ1-2; unclear D gene. The CDR3 runs to 15 residues. Germline CDR1 reads SGHRS; CDR2 reads YFSETQ. Trimming took 0 bases from V and 0 from J, leaving 9 bases between them. CDR3 sequence: CASSLDDLANYGYTF. CDR3 sequence (DNA): TGCGCCAGCAGCTTGGATGACTTAGCTAACTATGGCTACACCTTC.

This clone occurred a few times. V gene TRBV5-1 combines with J gene TRBJ1-1, with 8 positions matching TRBD1. CDR1 and CDR2 (germline): SGHRS, YFSETQ. CDR3 length: 14 residues. V dropped 3 bases and J dropped 3; count of bases not matched to a gene: 4. This CDR3 is CASSWTGMDTEAFF. CDR3 bases: TGCGCCAGCAGCTGGACAGGGATGGACACTGAAGCTTTCTTT.

V usage is TRBV11-1 and J usage is TRBJ1-2; no clear D gene. V was shortened by 3 bases and J by 4 bases, with 18 bases between the two germline ends. The length of the CDR3 is 16 residues. Germline lookup yields CDR1 SGHAT and CDR2 FQDESV (reference sequence). DNA of the CDR3: TGTGCCAGCAGCTTTTCTGGGTCTATGAGGGCCTATGGCTACACCTTC. The encoded protein is CASSFSGSMRAYGYTF.

This clone has only one observation. This chain connects TRBV9 to TRBJ1-2; D unresolved. CDR1 and CDR2 (germline): SGDLS, YYNGEE. V lost 0 bases and J 4 bases, leaving 19 bases between the germline ends. The CDR3 extends over 17 amino acids. The CDR3 DNA is TGTGCCAGCAGCGTAGGACACCGGTCGTATCCCCTCTATGGCTACACCTTC. Amino acid sequence: CASSVGHRSYPLYGYTF.

The chain has TRBV18 and TRBJ2-1; no firm D call. The germline gives CDR1 KGHSH, CDR2 LQKENI. The CDR3 sequence is 14 residues long. Trimming cost V 1 base and J 12 bases, with 16 bases left between them. CDR3 in amino acids: CASSPRDTRLGQFF. Written as DNA, the CDR3 is TGTGCCAGCTCACCACGCGACACCAGGTTGGGGCAGTTCTTC. Filled out from reference TRBV18 and TRBJ2-1, the complete variable domain reads NAGVMQNPRHLVRRRGQEARLRCSPMKGHSHVYWYRQLPEEGLKFMVYLQKENIIDESGMPKERFSAEFPKEGPSILRIQQVVRGDSAAYFCASSPRDTRLGQFFGPGTRLTVL.